Below are 17 T cell receptor beta chains sequenced from a single sample in a study of beta chain features in type 1 diabetes. The study reverse transcribed the entire isolated RNA, so it sequenced expressed TCRB transcripts. Measured with immunoSEQ multiplex PCR; TCRdb has only the in-frame clones, and not every one. The table records about 150,000 clones, under 9.5% of them present only once. Sequencing was performed on central memory CD4+ T cells from blood. These receptors all come from a man aged 18 to 29 in good health.

This clone showed up just a few times. The sample has other DNA sequences that encode this CDR3 too. This sequence joins TRBV6-6 and TRBJ1-1, with 9 nucleotides matching TRBD1. The CDR3 sequence is 14 residues long. Per germline, CDR1 MNHNY and CDR2 SVGAGI (reference sequence). Unmatched junction bases numbered 9, after V lost 7 bases and J lost 6 bases. CDR3 loop: CASIQPTGGPEAFF. CDR3 nucleotide sequence: TGTGCCAGCATCCAACCGACAGGGGGACCTGAAGCTTTCTTT.

The V gene is TRBV5-8, the J gene TRBJ1-1, with D possibly being TRBD1 (6 bases). V was trimmed by 4 bases and J by 6 bases, leaving 13 bases between them. This CDR3 has 13 amino acids. Germline V gene sequence: CDR1 SGHTS, CDR2 YDEGEE. The CDR3 is CASSRQVFSEAFF. The CDR3 DNA is TGTGCCAGCAGCCGACAGGTTTTCTCTGAAGCTTTCTTT. Using reference TRBV5-8 and TRBJ1-1 for the parts outside the CDR3, the full variable domain is EAGVTQSPTHLIKTRGQQATLRCSPISGHTSVYWYQQALGLGLQFLLWYDEGEERNRGNFPPRFSGRQFPNYSSELNVNALELEDSALYLCASSRQVFSEAFFGQGTRLTVV.

Only a few counts were recorded for this clone. The V gene is TRBV5-5, the J gene TRBJ2-1, with 7 bases lining up with TRBD1. Trimming took 0 bases from V and 2 from J; bases not matched to a gene: 2. The CDR3 runs to 15 residues. Germline loops: CDR1 SGHKS, CDR2 YYEKEE (reference sequence). CDR3 coding DNA: TGTGCCAGCAGCTTGGTACAGGGGCCCTACAATGAGCAGTTCTTC. The encoded protein is CASSLVQGPYNEQFF.

This clone was detected a few times. The chain is built from TRBV28 and TRBJ1-2, with D uncertain. The CDR3 length is 12 residues. Per germline, CDR1 MDHEN and CDR2 SYDVKM. V was pared by 3 bases and J by 2 bases, with 4 bases between. CDR3 loop: CASSFRNYGYTF. The CDR3 DNA is TGTGCCAGCAGTTTTAGAAACTATGGCTACACCTTC.

Points on this clone: Other DNA variants within this sample encode the same CDR3. The rearrangement uses TRBV7-2 and TRBJ1-2, with D unclear. V lost 5 bases and J 4 bases, leaving 11 bases between the germline ends. This CDR3 has 13 residues. Per germline, CDR1 SGHTA and CDR2 FQGNSA. The CDR3, as DNA: TGTGCCAGCAGCCTCAATCGGGTCTATGGCTACACCTTC. Its translation: CASSLNRVYGYTF.

The rearrangement uses TRBV7-2 and TRBJ1-3; 8 nucleotides align to TRBD1. CDR1 is SGHTA, CDR2 FQGNSA, per germline. The CDR3 is 16 residues long. V trimming: 5 bases; J trimming: 0 bases; junction bases outside the gene matches: 6. CDR3 protein: CASSVRTGSSGNTIYF. In DNA, the CDR3 is TGTGCCAGCAGCGTAAGGACAGGGAGCTCTGGAAACACCATATATTTT.

The J gene is TRBJ2-1, the V gene TRBV5-5, with TRBD2 identical over 7 bases. CDR1 is SGHKS, CDR2 YYEKEE, per germline (reference sequence). The CDR3 is made up of 16 amino acids. After removal of 2 bases from V and 9 bases from J, the junction contained 14 bases not matched to a gene. CDR3 sequence reads: CASSFSWGRASGEQFF. In nucleotides, the CDR3 is TGTGCCAGCAGCTTCAGTTGGGGGAGGGCAAGCGGTGAGCAGTTCTTC.

The table lists this clone with a few counts. This chain joins TRBV7-2 and TRBJ2-1, with 7 bases that match TRBD2. After removal of 4 bases from V and 11 bases from J, the junction contained 14 bases not matched to a gene. This CDR3 region has 15 residues. Per the germline V gene, CDR1 is SGHTA and CDR2 is FQGNSA. CDR3 residues: CASSSRVDPGGQQFF. CDR3 DNA: TGTGCCAGCAGCTCCAGAGTTGATCCGGGAGGTCAGCAGTTCTTC.

The chain links TRBV28 to TRBJ2-1, with 7 bases fitting TRBD1. The CDR3 is 16 amino acids. The junction had 3 bases not matched to a gene; V was cut back by 1 base and J by 0 bases. CDR1 and CDR2 (germline): MDHEN, SYDVKM. CDR3 sequence reads: CASSLYTGASYNEQFF. Written as DNA, the CDR3 is TGTGCCAGCAGTTTATACACAGGGGCCTCCTACAATGAGCAGTTCTTC.

The chain has TRBV14 and TRBJ1-4; D is uncertain. The CDR3 is made up of 14 amino acids. Germline V gene lookup returns CDR1 SGHDN and CDR2 FVKESK. The ends were cut back, 3 bases at V and 8 bases at J, with 13 bases in the middle. Here the CDR3 reads CASSQEILAEKLFF. The DNA for the CDR3 is TGTGCCAGCAGCCAGGAAATCCTAGCAGAAAAACTGTTTTTT. Variable domain in full (rest from reference TRBV14 and TRBJ1-4): EAGVTQFPSHSVIEKGQTVTLRCDPISGHDNLYWYRRVMGKEIKFLLHFVKESKQDESGMPNNRFLAERTGGTYSTLKVQPAELEDSGVYFCASSQEILAEKLFFGSGTQLSVL.

This clone was observed at least ten times. V is TRBV4-3 and J is TRBJ2-7, with 8 bases fitting TRBD2. Germline V CDR1 and CDR2: LGHNA, YSLEER. Unmatched junction bases numbered 7, after V lost 0 bases and J lost 3 bases. The CDR3 has 16 residues. CDR3 DNA sequence: TGCGCCAGCAGCCAAGACCAGTCTAGCGGGCACTACGAGCAGTACTTC. Amino acids: CASSQDQSSGHYEQYF.

This clone was counted only a few times. The rearrangement links TRBV19 to TRBJ2-3, with D unresolved. The CDR3 loop spans 13 amino acids. The V gene's germline CDR1 is LNHDA and CDR2 SQIVND (reference sequence). Trimming took 5 bases from V and 2 from J, leaving 8 bases between them. DNA of the CDR3: TGTGCCAGTAGTCTTTCCCTCACAGATACGCAGTATTTT. Protein product: CASSLSLTDTQYF.

The chain recombines TRBV5-4 with TRBJ1-5; D is ambiguous. Germline V gives CDR1 SGHNT, CDR2 YYREEE (reference sequence). The CDR3 spans 14 residues. V was shortened by 1 base and J by 1 base, with 6 bases between the two germline ends. This CDR3 reads CASSLFGSNQPQHF. CDR3 sequence (DNA): TGTGCCAGCAGCTTGTTCGGGAGCAATCAGCCCCAGCATTTT. Looking up the rest from reference TRBV5-4 and TRBJ1-5 gives the full variable domain: ETGVTQSPTHLIKTRGQQVTLRCSSQSGHNTVSWYQQALGQGPQFIFQYYREEENGRGNFPPRFSGLQFPNYSSELNVNALELDDSALYLCASSLFGSNQPQHFGDGTRLSIL.

This clone was recorded a few times. The chain recombines TRBV28 with TRBJ2-2; 9 nucleotides match TRBD1. CDR1 is MDHEN and CDR2 is SYDVKM in the germline V gene. CDR3 length equals 14 residues. V dropped 6 bases and J dropped 5; count of bases not matched to a gene: 4. This chain's CDR3 is CASSSGQGTGELFF. CDR3 in DNA: TGTGCCAGCAGCTCGGGACAGGGTACCGGGGAGCTGTTTTTT.

V usage is TRBV6-4 and J usage is TRBJ2-1; 7 bases are a match to TRBD2. Germline CDR1 reads MRHNA; CDR2 reads SNTAGT. CDR3 length: 15 residues. V lost 7 bases and J lost 5; bases outside the gene matches: 11. The CDR3 sequence is CASTPPTGGDNEQFF. The CDR3 nucleotides are TGTGCCAGCACCCCCCCGACGGGAGGCGACAATGAGCAGTTCTTC.

This clone was found many times. Other DNA sequences in this specimen translate into the identical CDR3. The CDR3 coding sequence is TGTGCCAGCAGCTTGGACAGAAATCAGCCCCAGCATTTT. This gives the protein CASSLDRNQPQHF. This chain links TRBV7-9 with TRBJ1-5; perhaps TRBD1 as D (6 bases). The CDR3 length is 13 residues. Trimming took 3 bases from V and 4 from J, leaving 7 bases between them. Germline CDR1 SEHNR, CDR2 FQNEAQ (reference sequence).

This clone came up many times. V gene TRBV14 combines with J gene TRBJ1-2; D remains unclear. The CDR3 has 14 amino acids. Germline CDR1 reads SGHDN; CDR2 reads FVKESK. With 2 bases removed from V and 8 bases from J, the gap between germline ends came to 15 bases. The CDR3 spells CASSQRVQAKGYTF. As DNA, the CDR3 is TGTGCCAGCAGCCAAAGAGTTCAGGCAAAAGGCTACACCTTC.